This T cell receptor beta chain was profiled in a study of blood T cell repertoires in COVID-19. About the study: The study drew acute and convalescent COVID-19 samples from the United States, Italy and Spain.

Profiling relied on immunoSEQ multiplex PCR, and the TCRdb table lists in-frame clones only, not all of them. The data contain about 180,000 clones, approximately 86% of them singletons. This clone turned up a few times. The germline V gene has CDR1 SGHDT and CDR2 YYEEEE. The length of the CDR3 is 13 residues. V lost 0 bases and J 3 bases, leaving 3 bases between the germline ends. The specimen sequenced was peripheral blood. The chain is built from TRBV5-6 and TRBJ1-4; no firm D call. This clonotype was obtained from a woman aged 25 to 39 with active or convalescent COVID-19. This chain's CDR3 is CASSLAANEKLFF. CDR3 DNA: TGTGCCAGCAGCTTGGCCGCTAATGAAAAACTGTTTTTT. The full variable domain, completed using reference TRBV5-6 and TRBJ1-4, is DAGVTQSPTHLIKTRGQQVTLRCSPKSGHDTVSWYQQALGQGPQFIFQYYEEEERQRGNFPDRFSGHQFPNYSSELNVNALLLGDSALYLCASSLAANEKLFFGSGTQLSVL.